Only one count was recorded for the clone carrying this TCR beta chain. These data belong to a study of T-cell reconstitution after alpha-beta-depleted transplantation in children. This sample's TCRbeta library carried unique molecular identifier barcodes. Using its own MiXCR run on the PCR reads, TCRdb lists one record per CDR3 protein. Here the sample spans about 610,000 distinct CDR3 sequences, about 10% being singletons. This receptor was taken from a human donor who donated a stem cell graft to a child with acute myeloid leukemia. The sample here was PBMCs from the stem cell graft donor, taken from the stem cell graft.

CDR3 DNA: TGTGCCAGCAGCCTAGCAACAACTAACTACGAGCAGTACTTC. Encoded protein: CASSLATTNYEQYF. The V and J genes are TRBV9 and TRBJ2-7; possibly TRBD2 for D (5 bases). The germline V gene encodes CDR1 SGDLS and CDR2 YYNGEE. Trimming stripped 4 bases from V and 3 bases from J, with 14 bases between. This CDR3 has 14 residues.